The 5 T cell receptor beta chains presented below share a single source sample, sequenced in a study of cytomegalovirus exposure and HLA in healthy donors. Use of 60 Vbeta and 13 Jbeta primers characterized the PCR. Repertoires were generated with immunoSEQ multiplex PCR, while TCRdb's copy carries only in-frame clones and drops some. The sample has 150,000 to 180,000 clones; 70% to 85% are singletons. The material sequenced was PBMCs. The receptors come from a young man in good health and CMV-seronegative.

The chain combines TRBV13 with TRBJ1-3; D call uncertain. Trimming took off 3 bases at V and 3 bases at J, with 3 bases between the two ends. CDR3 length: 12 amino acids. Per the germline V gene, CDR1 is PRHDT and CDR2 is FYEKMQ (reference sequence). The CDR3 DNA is TGTGCCAGCAGCTTCGGTGGAAACACCATATATTTT. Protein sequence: CASSFGGNTIYF.

This CDR3 is CASSLDLRTGVWTDTQYF. In DNA form, the CDR3 reads TGTGCCAGCAGCTTAGACCTACGGACAGGGGTTTGGACAGATACGCAGTATTTT. This chain uses TRBV7-8 with TRBJ2-3, with 9 bases that match TRBD1. This CDR3 comprises 18 residues. The V and J ends lost 1 base and 3 bases, in that order; junction bases with no gene match: 11. Germline CDR1 and CDR2: SGHVS and FQNEAQ.

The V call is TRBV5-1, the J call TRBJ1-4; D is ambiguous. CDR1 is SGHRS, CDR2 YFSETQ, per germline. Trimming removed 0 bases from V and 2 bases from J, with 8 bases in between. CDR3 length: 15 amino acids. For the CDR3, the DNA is TGCGCCAGCAGCTTGGCCGGAGGGACTAATGAAAAACTGTTTTTT. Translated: CASSLAGGTNEKLFF.

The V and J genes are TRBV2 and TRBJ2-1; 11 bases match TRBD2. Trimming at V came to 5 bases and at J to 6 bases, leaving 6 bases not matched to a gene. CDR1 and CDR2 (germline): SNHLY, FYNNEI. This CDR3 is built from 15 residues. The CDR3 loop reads CASSSLLAGANEQFF. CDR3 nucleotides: TGTGCCAGCAGTTCACTACTAGCGGGGGCCAATGAGCAGTTCTTC.

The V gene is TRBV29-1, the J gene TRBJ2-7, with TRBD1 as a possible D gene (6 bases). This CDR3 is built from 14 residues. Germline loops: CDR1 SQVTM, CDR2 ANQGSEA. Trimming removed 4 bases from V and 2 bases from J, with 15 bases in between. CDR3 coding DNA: TGCAGCGTTGGGGGGCTACAAGGAACCTACGAGCAGTACTTC. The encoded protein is CSVGGLQGTYEQYF.